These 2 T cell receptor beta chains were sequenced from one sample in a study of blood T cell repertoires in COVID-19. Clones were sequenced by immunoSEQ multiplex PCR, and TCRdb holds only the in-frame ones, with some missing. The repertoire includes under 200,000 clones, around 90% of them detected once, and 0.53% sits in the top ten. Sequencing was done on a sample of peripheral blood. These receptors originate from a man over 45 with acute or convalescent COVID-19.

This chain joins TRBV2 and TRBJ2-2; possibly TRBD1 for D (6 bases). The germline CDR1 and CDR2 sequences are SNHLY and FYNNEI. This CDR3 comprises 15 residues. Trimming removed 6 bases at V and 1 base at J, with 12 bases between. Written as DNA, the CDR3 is TGTGCCAGCAGCCCTTCGACAGGGAACACCGGGGAGCTGTTTTTT. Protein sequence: CASSPSTGNTGELFF.

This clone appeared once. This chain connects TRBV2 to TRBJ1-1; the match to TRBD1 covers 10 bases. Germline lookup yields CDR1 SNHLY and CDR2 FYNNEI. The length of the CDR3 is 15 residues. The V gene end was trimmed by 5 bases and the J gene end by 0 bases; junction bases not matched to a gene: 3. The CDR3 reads CASSRQGAMNTEAFF. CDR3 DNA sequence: TGTGCCAGCAGTCGACAGGGGGCGATGAACACTGAAGCTTTCTTT. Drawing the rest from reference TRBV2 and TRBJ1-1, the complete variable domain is EPEVTQTPSHQVTQMGQEVILRCVPISNHLYFYWYRQILGQKVEFLVSFYNNEISEKSEIFDDQFSVERPDGSNFTLKIRSTKLEDSAMYFCASSRQGAMNTEAFFGQGTRLTVV.